The 24 T cell receptor beta chains below all came from one sample that was sequenced in a study of PD-1 blockade in classical Hodgkin lymphoma. The time point was: cycle 4 day 1 (C4D1), after five to seven weeks of nivolumab. All patients experienced relapse after autologous stem cell transplantation, and brentuximab vedotin exposure was variable. Generated by immunoSEQ multiplex PCR, the TCRdb table keeps only in-frame clones and is missing some. Of fewer than 95,000 clones listed, approximately 83% were seen once; the top ten hold around 15%. Here the sequenced sample was peripheral blood mononuclear cells (PBMCs), taken before the fourth cycle of nivolumab. These receptors were collected from a human donor with classical Hodgkin lymphoma.

This clone showed up just a few times. The chain links TRBV5-4 to TRBJ1-1; D might be TRBD1 (5 bases). The CDR3 has 13 residues. Trimming left V 1 base short and J 6 bases short, with 10 bases between. The V gene's germline CDR1 is SGHNT and CDR2 YYREEE (reference sequence). As DNA, the CDR3 is TGTGCCAGCAGCTTGCAGGGCGGCGCTGAAGCTTTCTTT. Its protein is CASSLQGGAEAFF. The full variable domain, in which reference TRBV5-4 and TRBJ1-1 provide the parts outside the CDR3, is ETGVTQSPTHLIKTRGQQVTLRCSSQSGHNTVSWYQQALGQGPQFIFQYYREEENGRGNFPPRFSGLQFPNYSSELNVNALELDDSALYLCASSLQGGAEAFFGQGTRLTVV.

The rearrangement joins TRBV18 to TRBJ2-7, with no clear D. CDR1 is KGHSH and CDR2 is LQKENI in the germline V gene. CDR3 length equals 14 residues. The germline V and J ends were trimmed by 3 bases and 4 bases, with 13 bases remaining between them. CDR3 region: CASSPALVGYEQYF. In DNA form, the CDR3 reads TGTGCCAGCTCACCGGCGCTGGTCGGGTACGAGCAGTACTTC.

V usage is TRBV6-5 and J usage is TRBJ1-1, with TRBD1 as a possible D gene (5 bases). This CDR3 has 15 amino acids. Germline-derived CDR1 and CDR2 are MNHEY and SVGAGI. V was shortened by 0 bases and J by 0 bases, with 8 bases between the two germline ends. The CDR3 protein is CASSYSPRVNTEAFF. CDR3 bases: TGTGCCAGCAGTTACTCGCCCAGGGTGAACACTGAAGCTTTCTTT.

The V gene is TRBV19, the J gene TRBJ2-3, with 13 nucleotides matching TRBD2. V lost 9 bases and J lost 4; bases outside the gene matches: 4. Germline-derived CDR1 and CDR2 are LNHDA and SQIVND (reference sequence). This CDR3 is built from 14 residues. The CDR3 here is CASGTSGTPDTQYF. Written as DNA, the CDR3 is TGTGCCAGCGGGACTAGCGGGACTCCAGATACGCAGTATTTT.

The J gene is TRBJ2-5, the V gene TRBV6-4, with D tentatively TRBD1 or TRBD2 (5 bases each). V dropped 2 bases and J dropped 2 bases, with 21 bases sitting between them. Germline values: CDR1 MRHNA, CDR2 SNTAGT. The CDR3 extends over 18 amino acids. The CDR3 sequence: CASSDGWGLGTFQETQYF. The CDR3 region has the DNA TGTGCCAGCAGTGACGGTTGGGGGTTGGGAACATTTCAAGAGACCCAGTACTTC.

The chain carries TRBV5-6 and TRBJ1-2; 7 nucleotides align to TRBD1. CDR1 and CDR2 (germline): SGHDT, YYEEEE. V lost 4 bases to trimming and J lost 7 bases; unmatched junction nucleotides: 1. This CDR3 spans 11 amino acids. The CDR3, as DNA: TGTGCCAGCAGCGACAGGGCTGGCTACACCTTC. It yields the protein CASSDRAGYTF.

The chain is built from TRBV13 and TRBJ2-1; D is possibly TRBD2 (5 bases). The CDR3 consists of 16 residues. Germline values: CDR1 PRHDT, CDR2 FYEKMQ (reference sequence). V dropped 2 bases and J dropped 5 bases, with 16 bases sitting between them. As DNA, the CDR3 is TGTGCCAGCAGCTTAAGTGTTCTAGCCGCCCACAATGAGCAGTTCTTC. Protein: CASSLSVLAAHNEQFF.

This chain joins TRBV2 and TRBJ2-2, with a weak D call TRBD2 (5 bases). Trimming took off 0 bases at V and 6 bases at J, with 11 bases between the two ends. Germline values: CDR1 SNHLY, CDR2 FYNNEI. The CDR3 contains 15 residues. The CDR3 region is CASSEAHGVAGELFF. In DNA form, the CDR3 reads TGTGCCAGCAGTGAAGCTCACGGGGTTGCCGGGGAGCTGTTTTTT.

This chain's CDR3 is CASSITPGLGGLDTQYF. The CDR3 DNA reads TGTGCCAGCTCCATTACCCCGGGACTCGGGGGTTTGGATACGCAGTATTTT. This chain connects TRBV18 to TRBJ2-3; D is perhaps TRBD2 (6 bases). The CDR3 length is 17 residues. Trimming took off 6 bases at V and 6 bases at J, with 25 bases between the two ends. The V gene's germline CDR1 is KGHSH and CDR2 LQKENI.

This sequence joins TRBV7-9 and TRBJ1-1, with D hard to call. V was shortened by 9 bases and J by 0 bases, with 11 bases between the two germline ends. The CDR3 extends over 13 amino acids. The germline gives CDR1 SEHNR, CDR2 FQNEAQ (reference sequence). In nucleotides, the CDR3 is TGTGCCAGTAAAAAAACGGTGAACACTGAAGCTTTCTTT. Translation: CASKKTVNTEAFF.

The chain links TRBV7-8 to TRBJ2-7; 7 bases align to TRBD2. This CDR3 spans 16 amino acids. In germline, CDR1 is SGHVS, CDR2 FQNEAQ. Trimming cost V 1 base and J 2 bases; bases outside gene matches: 8. In nucleotides, the CDR3 is TGTGCCAGCAGCTTAGTGTGGCGGGAGCCCACCTACGAGCAGTACTTC. Amino acids: CASSLVWREPTYEQYF.

This clone turned up a few times. The V and J genes are TRBV5-6 and TRBJ2-7; weak D call: TRBD2 (6 bases). The germline V and J ends were trimmed by 7 bases and 3 bases, with 20 bases remaining between them. The CDR3 has 15 residues. Per germline, CDR1 SGHDT and CDR2 YYEEEE. The CDR3 loop is CASQRPTRYGYEQYF. In DNA, the CDR3 is TGTGCCAGCCAACGCCCGACTAGGTATGGCTACGAGCAGTACTTC.

The rearrangement joins TRBV19 to TRBJ2-2; 9 bases are shared with TRBD2. The CDR3 is 16 residues long. V shed 9 bases, J shed 6 bases, and the junction held 14 bases outside the gene matches. Germline V gene lookup returns CDR1 LNHDA and CDR2 SQIVND (reference sequence). As DNA, the CDR3 is TGTGCCAGCGAAAGGGTGGCGGGAGGGCCGGCCGGGGAGCTGTTTTTT. It yields the protein CASERVAGGPAGELFF.

The chain joins TRBV7-3 to TRBJ2-2, with D uncertain. Germline CDR1 reads SGHTA; CDR2 reads FQGTGA. V was clipped by 4 bases and J by 1 base, with 10 bases between them. This CDR3 region has 15 residues. The DNA of the CDR3 is TGTGCCAGCAGCTATTTGGGCGGGAACACCGGGGAGCTGTTTTTT. This translates into CASSYLGGNTGELFF.

The chain is built from TRBV19 and TRBJ2-3, with TRBD1 matching over 10 bases. This CDR3 has 16 amino acids. Germline CDR1 is LNHDA and CDR2 is SQIVND (reference sequence). Trimming at V came to 6 bases and at J to 0 bases, leaving 6 bases not matched to a gene. The chain's CDR3 is CASRTRQGASTDTQYF. The CDR3 DNA reads as TGTGCCAGTAGAACCCGACAGGGGGCTAGCACAGATACGCAGTATTTT. Together with reference TRBV19 and TRBJ2-3, the CDR3 gives the full variable domain: DGGITQSPKYLFRKEGQNVTLSCEQNLNHDAMYWYRQDPGQGLRLIYYSQIVNDFQKGDIAEGYSVSREKKESFPLTVTSAQKNPTAFYLCASRTRQGASTDTQYFGPGTRLTVL.

The chain has TRBV5-4 and TRBJ1-1; D ambiguous. The CDR3 loop spans 14 amino acids. The germline gives CDR1 SGHNT, CDR2 YYREEE (reference sequence). Trimming took 0 bases from V and 1 from J, leaving 7 bases between them. CDR3 in amino acids: CASSLEVGNTEAFF. The CDR3 nucleotides read TGTGCCAGCAGCTTGGAGGTGGGGAACACTGAAGCTTTCTTT.

The CDR3 DNA is TGCGCCAGCAGCCAAGGGGGGGTATACAATGAGCAGTTCTTC. Translating it yields CASSQGGVYNEQFF. The chain recombines TRBV4-1 with TRBJ2-1, with D perhaps matching TRBD2 (6 bases). V lost 1 base, J lost 4 bases, and 8 bases lay in between. The CDR3 covers 14 residues. CDR1 and CDR2 (germline): MGHRA, YSYEKL.

The chain recombines TRBV5-8 with TRBJ2-3, with D uncertain. Germline V CDR1 and CDR2: SGHTS, YDEGEE. The CDR3 length is 11 residues. Trimming removed 2 bases at V and 5 bases at J, with 3 bases between. The CDR3 protein is CASSFGDTQYF. In DNA form, the CDR3 reads TGTGCCAGCAGCTTCGGAGATACGCAGTATTTT.

This clone was detected once. The chain couples TRBV5-1 to TRBJ2-2, with D unclear. CDR1 is SGHRS and CDR2 is YFSETQ in the germline V gene. The CDR3 extends over 13 amino acids. Trimming removed 0 bases at V and 5 bases at J, with 5 bases between. CDR3: CASSLAPTGELFF. The CDR3, as DNA: TGCGCCAGCAGCTTGGCGCCGACCGGGGAGCTGTTTTTT.

The rearrangement links TRBV10-3 to TRBJ1-2; no definite D call. The CDR3 runs to 14 residues. V gave up 10 bases and J gave up 5 bases, with 20 bases separating them. Per the germline V gene, CDR1 is ENHRY and CDR2 is SYGVKD. CDR3 residues: CATTDPGRAYGYTF. Written as DNA, the CDR3 is TGTGCCACTACGGACCCGGGTCGGGCTTATGGCTACACCTTC.

V gene TRBV5-1 combines with J gene TRBJ2-1; D is ambiguous. The ends were cut back, 0 bases at V and 9 bases at J, with 16 bases in the middle. Germline V gene sequence: CDR1 SGHRS, CDR2 YFSETQ. CDR3 length equals 15 residues. The DNA of the CDR3 is TGCGCCAGCAGCTTGGCTGGGCAGGTCAATGCTGAGCAGTTCTTC. Translating gives CASSLAGQVNAEQFF.

The chain links TRBV18 to TRBJ1-1; no firm D call. The CDR3 consists of 14 residues. CDR1 KGHSH and CDR2 LQKENI come from the germline V gene. V was clipped by 1 base and J by 3 bases, with 9 bases between them. CDR3 sequence (DNA): TGTGCCAGCTCACCACGAGGAATGGACACTGAAGCTTTCTTT. Translating gives CASSPRGMDTEAFF.

The chain combines TRBV6-1 with TRBJ2-1, with 7 bases identical to TRBD2. The CDR3 runs to 12 residues. Germline V gene lookup returns CDR1 MNHNS and CDR2 SASEGT. V was clipped by 1 base and J by 9 bases; unmatched bases: 0. In DNA, the CDR3 is TGTGCCAGCAGTGAAGGGGGGGGTGAGCAGTTCTTC. Residues: CASSEGGGEQFF.

The V and J genes are TRBV2 and TRBJ2-2; TRBD1 matches 10 bases. Germline V gene sequence: CDR1 SNHLY, CDR2 FYNNEI. The trim removed 6 bases at V and 8 bases at J, leaving 6 bases unmatched. The CDR3 extends over 14 amino acids. For the CDR3, the DNA is TGTGCCAGCAGGTCGACAGGGGGCAGGGGGGAGCTGTTTTTT. It encodes CASRSTGGRGELFF.